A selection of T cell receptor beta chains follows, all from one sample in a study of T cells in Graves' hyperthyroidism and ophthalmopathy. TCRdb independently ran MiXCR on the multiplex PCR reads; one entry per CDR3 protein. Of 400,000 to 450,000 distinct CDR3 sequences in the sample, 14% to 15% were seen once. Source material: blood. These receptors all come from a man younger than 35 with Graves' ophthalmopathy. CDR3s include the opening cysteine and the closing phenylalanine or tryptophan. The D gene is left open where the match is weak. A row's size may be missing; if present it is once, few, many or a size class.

CDR3 DNA: TGTGTCAGCAGTTTATGGTACAGGGGCTATGGCTACACCTTC
CDR3 protein: CVSSLWYRGYGYTF
clone size: NA
J gene: TRBJ1-2
CDR3 length: 14
V gene: TRBV6-5
D gene: TRBD1

CDR3 DNA: TGTGCCAGCAGGAGCCGAGACGGTAACTATGGCTACACCTTC
CDR3 protein: CASRSRDGNYGYTF
clone size: NA
J gene: TRBJ1-2
CDR3 length: 14
V gene: TRBV5-4
D gene: NA

CDR3 DNA: TGTGCCAGTACGGGGACGACATCTAGCAATCAGCCCCAGCATTTT
CDR3 protein: CASTGTTSSNQPQHF
clone size: NA
J gene: TRBJ1-5
CDR3 length: 15
V gene: TRBV2
D gene: NA

CDR3 DNA: TGTGCCAGCAGCTTAGGGCCGGGACTAGCGGTACCATCCGATACGCAGTATTTT
CDR3 protein: CASSLGPGLAVPSDTQYF
clone size: many
J gene: TRBJ2-3
CDR3 length: 18
V gene: TRBV7-9
D gene: TRBD2

CDR3 DNA: TGTGCCAGCAGCTCGCGCTACCCGCTAGCGGGGGGCAGGGATACGCAGTATTTT
CDR3 protein: CASSSRYPLAGGRDTQYF
clone size: many
J gene: TRBJ2-3
CDR3 length: 18
V gene: TRBV7-8
D gene: TRBD2

CDR3 DNA: TGTGCCAGCAGTCCCGGGACTCTCCGGTTCTTC
CDR3 protein: CASSPGTLRFF
clone size: NA
J gene: TRBJ2-1
CDR3 length: 11
V gene: TRBV12-3/TRBV12-4
D gene: NA

CDR3 DNA: TGTGCCAGCAGCGCAACTAGCGGGGGGCCCGATGAGCAGTTCTTC
CDR3 protein: CASSATSGGPDEQFF
clone size: many
J gene: TRBJ2-1
CDR3 length: 15
V gene: TRBV9
D gene: TRBD2

CDR3 DNA: TGTGCCAGCAGCTTAGTTGGGGGAAGCAATCAGCCCCAGCATTTT
CDR3 protein: CASSLVGGSNQPQHF
clone size: many
J gene: TRBJ1-5
CDR3 length: 15
V gene: TRBV7-2
D gene: NA

CDR3 DNA: TGTGCCTGGAGGTTCATGGGCAATGAGCAGTTCTTC
CDR3 protein: CAWRFMGNEQFF
clone size: many
J gene: TRBJ2-1
CDR3 length: 12
V gene: TRBV30
D gene: NA

CDR3 DNA: TGTGCCAGCAGAATTGGGCGCGAGCAGTTCTTC
CDR3 protein: CASRIGREQFF
clone size: many
J gene: TRBJ2-1
CDR3 length: 11
V gene: TRBV28
D gene: NA

CDR3 DNA: TGTGCCAGCAGCTCGGGACAGGGGGACATCAATGAGCAGTTCTTC
CDR3 protein: CASSSGQGDINEQFF
clone size: many
J gene: TRBJ2-1
CDR3 length: 15
V gene: TRBV11-3
D gene: TRBD1

CDR3 DNA: TGTGCCAGCAGTGAGGGGTACCAGGGGGCTACTGAAGCTTTCTTT
CDR3 protein: CASSEGYQGATEAFF
clone size: NA
J gene: TRBJ1-1
CDR3 length: 15
V gene: TRBV25-1
D gene: TRBD1

CDR3 DNA: TGTGCCACCAGCAGAGTTGGGGGACTGAGGACCTACGAGCAGTACTTC
CDR3 protein: CATSRVGGLRTYEQYF
clone size: NA
J gene: TRBJ2-7
CDR3 length: 16
V gene: TRBV15
D gene: NA

CDR3 DNA: TGTGCCAGCAGCGCCAATGACAGGGGGCTTGACAATGAGCAGTTCTTC
CDR3 protein: CASSANDRGLDNEQFF
clone size: NA
J gene: TRBJ2-1
CDR3 length: 16
V gene: TRBV9
D gene: TRBD1

CDR3 DNA: TGTGCCAGCAGCTTGGGACGGACCCGGGCGAACGGGGAGCTGTTTTTT
CDR3 protein: CASSLGRTRANGELFF
clone size: many
J gene: TRBJ2-2
CDR3 length: 16
V gene: TRBV7-8
D gene: NA

CDR3 DNA: TGCAGCGTTACCCTTATGGAGGACACTGAAGCTTTCTTT
CDR3 protein: CSVTLMEDTEAFF
clone size: NA
J gene: TRBJ1-1
CDR3 length: 13
V gene: TRBV29-1
D gene: NA

CDR3 DNA: TGTGCCAGCAGCCAACCCGGGACAGGGCCAGATACGCAGTATTTT
CDR3 protein: CASSQPGTGPDTQYF
clone size: few
J gene: TRBJ2-3
CDR3 length: 15
V gene: TRBV14
D gene: TRBD1

CDR3 DNA: TGTGCCAGCAGCCACGGGGGGGGATGGGACAATGAGCAGTTCTTC
CDR3 protein: CASSHGGGWDNEQFF
clone size: many
J gene: TRBJ2-1
CDR3 length: 15
V gene: TRBV3-1
D gene: TRBD2

CDR3 DNA: TGCGCCAGCAGCTTGGCGGGGGAATCCTACGAGCAGTACTTC
CDR3 protein: CASSLAGESYEQYF
clone size: NA
J gene: TRBJ2-7
CDR3 length: 14
V gene: TRBV5-1
D gene: NA

CDR3 DNA: TGTGCCAGCAGCTCCCCCGGACGACAACAAGAGACCCAGTACTTC
CDR3 protein: CASSSPGRQQETQYF
clone size: NA
J gene: TRBJ2-5
CDR3 length: 15
V gene: TRBV7-9
D gene: NA

CDR3 DNA: TGTGCCAGCAGTTTTAGTCGTGGAGACACCGGGGAGCTGTTTTTT
CDR3 protein: CASSFSRGDTGELFF
clone size: many
J gene: TRBJ2-2
CDR3 length: 15
V gene: TRBV27
D gene: NA

CDR3 DNA: TGTGCCAGCAGCTTTGGCCCGGGACAGGGGGCGAACGAGCAGTACTTC
CDR3 protein: CASSFGPGQGANEQYF
clone size: few
J gene: TRBJ2-7
CDR3 length: 16
V gene: TRBV5-8
D gene: TRBD1

CDR3 DNA: TGTGCCAGCAGCGTCTTCAAGTTAGTTAGCCCTCTATGCTACGAGCAGTACTTC
CDR3 protein: CASSVFKLVSPLCYEQYF
clone size: many
J gene: TRBJ2-7
CDR3 length: 18
V gene: TRBV9
D gene: NA

CDR3 DNA: TGCGCCAGCAGCTTTGACAGGGGCAGATCACCCCTCCACTTT
CDR3 protein: CASSFDRGRSPLHF
clone size: many
J gene: TRBJ1-6
CDR3 length: 14
V gene: TRBV5-1
D gene: TRBD1

CDR3 DNA: TGTGCCAGCAGCCAGGGGACCCTTGGACCCCTCCACTTT
CDR3 protein: CASSQGTLGPLHF
clone size: NA
J gene: TRBJ1-6
CDR3 length: 13
V gene: TRBV3-1
D gene: NA

CDR3 DNA: TGTGCCAGCAGCGTTTTAGGGAACACTGAAGCTTTCTTT
CDR3 protein: CASSVLGNTEAFF
clone size: NA
J gene: TRBJ1-1
CDR3 length: 13
V gene: TRBV9
D gene: NA

CDR3 DNA: TGTGCCAGCAGGCTTCCTGACAGGTACACAGAGGGTGAGACCCAGTACTTC
CDR3 protein: CASRLPDRYTEGETQYF
clone size: many
J gene: TRBJ2-5
CDR3 length: 17
V gene: TRBV2
D gene: NA

CDR3 DNA: TGTGCCAGCAGCTTAGCCGACGACGAGCAGTACTTC
CDR3 protein: CASSLADDEQYF
clone size: many
J gene: TRBJ2-7
CDR3 length: 12
V gene: TRBV7-9
D gene: NA

CDR3 DNA: TGCAGCGTTGACGGTACTAGCGGGAGTCGGGGTCAAGAGACCCAGTACTTC
CDR3 protein: CSVDGTSGSRGQETQYF
clone size: many
J gene: TRBJ2-5
CDR3 length: 17
V gene: TRBV29-1
D gene: TRBD2

CDR3 DNA: TGCGCCAGCAGCCCGACGACGGACGGGGCCTCTGGGGCCAACGTCCTGACTTTC
CDR3 protein: CASSPTTDGASGANVLTF
clone size: many
J gene: TRBJ2-6
CDR3 length: 18
V gene: TRBV5-1
D gene: NA

CDR3 DNA: TGTGCCTGGAGTCCCCCGGGACAAAACTACGAGCAGTACTTC
CDR3 protein: CAWSPPGQNYEQYF
clone size: NA
J gene: TRBJ2-7
CDR3 length: 14
V gene: TRBV30
D gene: NA

CDR3 DNA: TGTGCCAGCAGCTCGCGCGGGGGGCCCTACAATGAGCAGTTCTTC
CDR3 protein: CASSSRGGPYNEQFF
clone size: few
J gene: TRBJ2-1
CDR3 length: 15
V gene: TRBV5-8
D gene: TRBD2

CDR3 DNA: TGTGCCAGCAGCTTAGGCACTAGCGGGGACAATGAGCAGTTCTTC
CDR3 protein: CASSLGTSGDNEQFF
clone size: many
J gene: TRBJ2-1
CDR3 length: 15
V gene: TRBV5-1
D gene: TRBD2